What follows is one TCR beta chain and its context. The antigen is unknown. Mismatch with germline at one junction end may stem from a read error. The CDR3 is 19 amino acids. Germline V gives CDR1 SGHTA, CDR2 FQGTGA. Tagging with unique molecular identifiers was a feature of the TCR beta cDNA libraries. TCRdb analysed the PCR reads with MiXCR anew, one entry per CDR3 protein. The sample consists of roughly 870,000 distinct CDR3 sequences, about 57% of them appearing once. The record originates from a study of post-analysis software for immune sequencing data. Study-wide background: The courses of disease that were included comprised relapsing-remitting, secondary progressive and progressive-relapsing multiple sclerosis.

Findings and caveats of the study: Multiple sclerosis was associated with a significant reduction in normalized Chao1 diversity relative to controls. Patients used a handful of TRBV segments, including TRBV5-6, TRBV5-1 and TRBV20-1, more often than controls. Strong co-clustering by F measure was evident for samples that had been prepared in the same batch.

This rearrangement joins TRBV7-3 to TRBJ2-1; TRBD2 aligns across 9 bases. The source of this sequence is a girl aged 5-17 years with multiple sclerosis. Material for sequencing was blood. CDR3: CANSFMGSGRSAGYNEQFF. As DNA, the CDR3 is TGTGCCAACAGCTTTATGGGGAGCGGGAGGTCTGCGGGGTACAATGAGCAGTTCTTC.